Below, one T cell receptor beta chain is given with its context. Some clones are missing from TCRdb's copy, which holds only in-frame ones; the method was immunoSEQ multiplex PCR. The sample holds about 130,000 clones, about 88% seen once. The data were obtained in a study of control samples from healthy donors and cancer patients. Germline V lookup: CDR1 MRHNA, CDR2 SNTAGT. This CDR3 spans 14 amino acids. The junction had 1 base not matched to a gene; V was cut back by 3 bases and J by 2 bases. The specimen was blood. The sequence was obtained from a young man in good health. The chain has TRBV6-4 and TRBJ1-1; 9 bases map to TRBD1. DNA for the CDR3: TGTGCCAGCAGTGAGACAGGGGGAAACACTGAAGCTTTCTTT. This codes for CASSETGGNTEAFF.